The 25 T cell receptor beta chains presented below share a single source sample, sequenced in a study of cytomegalovirus exposure and HLA in healthy donors. PCR primers comprised 60 Vbeta and 13 Jbeta primers. Measured with immunoSEQ multiplex PCR; TCRdb has only the in-frame clones, and not every one. The sample consists of roughly 130,000 clones, about 78% of them appearing once. The sequencing input was PBMCs. All receptors come from a human donor in good health.

The rearrangement joins TRBV10-3 to TRBJ1-2, with D perhaps TRBD1 (6 bases). The CDR3 is made up of 12 amino acids. The V gene lost 4 bases and the J gene lost 7 bases, with 10 bases spanning the gap. Germline-derived CDR1 and CDR2 are ENHRY and SYGVKD. The CDR3 nucleotides are TGTGCCATCAGTGTAAACAGGGTTGGCTACACCTTC. Amino acids: CAISVNRVGYTF.

This chain links TRBV7-9 with TRBJ2-5; 8 bases align to TRBD2. After removal of 4 bases from V and 5 bases from J, the junction contained 9 bases not matched to a gene. Per germline, CDR1 SEHNR and CDR2 FQNEAQ (reference sequence). The CDR3 totals 15 residues. For the CDR3, the DNA is TGTGCCAGCAGCTCCCCACGGGAGGGCCATGAGACCCAGTACTTC. Translation: CASSSPREGHETQYF.

The chain employs TRBV27 and TRBJ1-2; D perhaps matches TRBD1 (6 bases). Trimming removed 6 bases from V and 4 bases from J, with 15 bases in between. The CDR3 extends over 14 amino acids. Germline lookup yields CDR1 MNHEY and CDR2 SMNVEV (reference sequence). The CDR3 DNA is TGTGCCAGCAGGCCCAGACAGGTGCTCTATGGCTACACCTTC. Encoded protein: CASRPRQVLYGYTF.

In DNA form, the CDR3 reads TGTGCCAGCAGCACGGGGAGTGGGAACACTGAAGCTTTCTTT. Encoded protein: CASSTGSGNTEAFF. V usage is TRBV11-1 and J usage is TRBJ1-1; D remains unclear. Germline CDR1 SGHAT, CDR2 FQDESV (reference sequence). This CDR3 is built from 14 residues. V shed 5 bases and J shed 1 base, with 11 bases lying between them.

The rearrangement links TRBV5-6 to TRBJ2-5; D may be TRBD1 (6 bases). The germline V gene has CDR1 SGHDT and CDR2 YYEEEE. The germline V and J ends were trimmed by 2 bases and 5 bases, with 22 bases remaining between them. This CDR3 has 17 amino acids. The CDR3 is CASSFFHTRTQGETQYF. Here the CDR3 DNA reads TGTGCCAGCAGCTTCTTCCACACCCGGACCCAGGGGGAGACCCAGTACTTC. The full variable domain, with the rest looked up from reference TRBV5-6 and TRBJ2-5, is DAGVTQSPTHLIKTRGQQVTLRCSPKSGHDTVSWYQQALGQGPQFIFQYYEEEERQRGNFPDRFSGHQFPNYSSELNVNALLLGDSALYLCASSFFHTRTQGETQYFGPGTRLLVL.

The chain joins TRBV11-2 to TRBJ1-2; possible D gene TRBD1, 5 bases. CDR1 and CDR2 (germline): SGHAT, FQNNGV. V lost 1 base to trimming and J lost 7 bases, with 19 bases between them. The CDR3 runs 16 residues. Here the CDR3 reads CASSLGRGWDLGGYTF. In nucleotides, the CDR3 is TGTGCCAGCAGCTTAGGGCGGGGATGGGACTTAGGTGGCTACACCTTC. The full variable domain, completed using reference TRBV11-2 and TRBJ1-2, is EAGVAQSPRYKIIEKRQSVAFWCNPISGHATLYWYQQILGQGPKLLIQFQNNGVVDDSQLPKDRFSAERLKGVDSTLKIQPAKLEDSAVYLCASSLGRGWDLGGYTFGSGTRLTVV.

The CDR3, as DNA: TGTGCCAGTAGTGTATTCCCAACGGGGGACACTGAAGCTTTCTTT. This gives the protein CASSVFPTGDTEAFF. The chain recombines TRBV19 with TRBJ1-1; possibly TRBD1 for D (5 bases). Germline V lookup: CDR1 LNHDA, CDR2 SQIVND (reference sequence). The V and J ends lost 5 bases and 3 bases respectively, with 16 bases between them. The CDR3 spans 15 residues. Full variable domain (rest looked up from reference TRBV19 and TRBJ1-1): DGGITQSPKYLFRKEGQNVTLSCEQNLNHDAMYWYRQDPGQGLRLIYYSQIVNDFQKGDIAEGYSVSREKKESFPLTVTSAQKNPTAFYLCASSVFPTGDTEAFFGQGTRLTVV.

This chain connects TRBV30 to TRBJ1-1; perhaps TRBD1 as D (5 bases). The CDR3 totals 13 residues. The germline V gene encodes CDR1 GTSNPN and CDR2 SVGIG (reference sequence). Trimming took 5 bases from V and 3 from J, leaving 13 bases between them. The CDR3 protein is CAWGLGEDTEAFF. CDR3 in DNA: TGTGCCTGGGGGCTAGGGGAAGACACTGAAGCTTTCTTT.

In this sample, this clone turned up a few times. The chain uses TRBV7-6 and TRBJ2-7, with a possible D match to TRBD2 (6 bases). Deletions cut 3 bases from V and 3 bases from J, with 12 bases between. From germline, CDR1 is SGHVS and CDR2 FNYEAQ. The length of the CDR3 is 14 residues. The CDR3 loop is CASSLGGTNYEQYF. Written as DNA, the CDR3 is TGTGCCAGCAGCTTGGGCGGGACCAACTACGAGCAGTACTTC.

The chain couples TRBV4-2 to TRBJ2-5, with 13 positions matching TRBD2. The CDR3 has 18 residues. With 1 base clipped from V and 1 base from J, the junction kept 6 bases outside the gene matches. Germline V lookup: CDR1 LGHNA, CDR2 YNFKEQ. The CDR3 region is CASSQGLAGGNSQETQYF. As DNA, the CDR3 is TGTGCCAGCAGCCAAGGACTAGCGGGGGGAAACTCCCAAGAGACCCAGTACTTC.

The chain has TRBV4-1 and TRBJ2-7; 9 positions match TRBD2. Germline lookup yields CDR1 MGHRA and CDR2 YSYEKL. The ends lost 3 bases at V and 4 bases at J; junction bases unmatched: 7. This CDR3 region has 15 residues. CDR3 region: CASSQVISGGYEQYF. CDR3 bases: TGCGCCAGCAGCCAGGTCATTAGCGGGGGTTACGAGCAGTACTTC.

The chain has TRBV6-1 and TRBJ1-2; 7 nucleotides align to TRBD1. The CDR3 has 16 residues. V shed 4 bases and J 4 bases; nucleotides not matched to a gene: 12. In germline, CDR1 is MNHNS, CDR2 SASEGT. CDR3 DNA: TGTGCCAGCAGTGCAGCCACTCAGGGACAGAGCTATGGCTACACCTTC. Amino acids: CASSAATQGQSYGYTF.

A remark on this clone: Other DNA sequences in this sample translate to the same CDR3. This chain uses TRBV27 with TRBJ2-7, with 7 nucleotides matching TRBD1. V gave up 2 bases and J gave up 2 bases; unmatched junction bases: 6. Germline CDR1 reads MNHEY; CDR2 reads SMNVEV (reference sequence). The CDR3 sequence is 15 residues long. As DNA, the CDR3 is TGTGCCAGCAGTTTAAAAGGGCAGGGGGCCTACGAGCAGTACTTC. Translating gives CASSLKGQGAYEQYF.

This rearrangement joins TRBV6-1 to TRBJ2-2; D is possibly TRBD1 (6 bases). V lost 6 bases, J lost 6 bases, and 11 bases lay in between. The CDR3 length is 13 residues. The germline gives CDR1 MNHNS, CDR2 SASEGT. CDR3 coding DNA: TGTGCCAGCAGGCTGACAGGACCCGGGGAGCTGTTTTTT. It specifies CASRLTGPGELFF.

Points on this clone: The germline gene is not matched at one end of the junction; a read error may be the cause. The genes are TRBV7-7 and TRBJ2-5; 11 bases fit TRBD2. CDR1 is SSHAT and CDR2 is FNYEAQ in the germline V gene (reference sequence). The CDR3 runs 13 residues. CDR3: CASSAKLAGELYF. Written as DNA, the CDR3 is TGTGCTAGCAGCGCCAAACTAGCGGGGGAATTGTACTTC.

The chain couples TRBV5-4 to TRBJ2-4; 7 nucleotides match TRBD1. Germline lookup yields CDR1 SGHNT and CDR2 YYREEE (reference sequence). The CDR3 length is 13 residues. The V segment lost 4 bases and the J segment 7 bases; nucleotides outside the gene matches: 5. Here the CDR3 DNA reads TGTGCCAGCAGCCTGACAGGGCGGAACATTCAGTACTTC. It encodes CASSLTGRNIQYF. The complete variable domain, with remaining parts taken from reference TRBV5-4 and TRBJ2-4, reads ETGVTQSPTHLIKTRGQQVTLRCSSQSGHNTVSWYQQALGQGPQFIFQYYREEENGRGNFPPRFSGLQFPNYSSELNVNALELDDSALYLCASSLTGRNIQYFGAGTRLSVL.

J is TRBJ1-2 and V is TRBV5-6; D remains ambiguous. Germline V lookup: CDR1 SGHDT, CDR2 YYEEEE. The CDR3 length is 14 residues. V shed 0 bases and J shed 7 bases, with 13 bases lying between them. The CDR3: CASSLVPPLFGYTF. CDR3 nucleotide sequence: TGTGCCAGCAGCTTGGTTCCTCCACTATTTGGCTACACCTTC. The full variable domain, its missing parts supplied by reference TRBV5-6 and TRBJ1-2, is DAGVTQSPTHLIKTRGQQVTLRCSPKSGHDTVSWYQQALGQGPQFIFQYYEEEERQRGNFPDRFSGHQFPNYSSELNVNALLLGDSALYLCASSLVPPLFGYTFGSGTRLTVV.

The chain links TRBV9 to TRBJ1-5, with 8 positions matching TRBD1. V lost 4 bases, J lost 5 bases, and 8 bases stayed unmatched. Germline lookup yields CDR1 SGDLS and CDR2 YYNGEE. This CDR3 region has 15 residues. The chain's CDR3 is CASSLQGGIHQPQHF. The CDR3 DNA follows: TGTGCCAGCAGCCTACAGGGGGGGATACATCAGCCCCAGCATTTT.

The J gene is TRBJ1-1, the V gene TRBV21-1; the D segment call TRBD1 is taken from the table without a DNA check. TRBV21-1 is recorded as a pseudogene. This CDR3 spans 13 amino acids. For the CDR3, the DNA is TGTGCCAGCACCCACAGGGGGGGCACTGAAGCTTTCTTT. Translating it yields CASTHRGGTEAFF.

The V and J genes are TRBV2 and TRBJ1-2, with D uncertain. The germline V gene encodes CDR1 SNHLY and CDR2 FYNNEI. Trimming shortened V by 3 bases and J by 2 bases, and 7 bases separated the two germline ends. The CDR3 loop spans 13 amino acids. The CDR3 here is CASSDARNYGYTF. CDR3 DNA: TGTGCCAGCAGTGATGCCCGGAACTATGGCTACACCTTC.

The genes are TRBV2 and TRBJ1-3, with D unresolved. Germline values: CDR1 SNHLY, CDR2 FYNNEI. V gave up 8 bases and J gave up 3 bases, with 20 bases separating them. This CDR3 contains 16 residues. CDR3 coding DNA: TGTGCCAGCGTGACTAACCGGGCCTCGCATGGAAACACCATATATTTT. Amino acid sequence: CASVTNRASHGNTIYF.

A word on this clone: At one boundary the junction diverges from the germline segment, which might be a read error. Other DNA sequences in the same sample also yield this CDR3. The chain employs TRBV7-2 and TRBJ1-1; unclear D gene. Germline-derived CDR1 and CDR2 are SGHTA and FQGNSA. This CDR3 contains 14 residues. The CDR3 nucleotides read TGCGCCAGCAGCCTGAAGAGAGGAGGTAGTGAAGCTTTCTTT. Protein product: CASSLKRGGSEAFF.

The chain joins TRBV6-4 to TRBJ2-1; the match to TRBD2 covers 8 bases. The germline V gene has CDR1 MRHNA and CDR2 SNTAGT. Trimming took 1 base from V and 9 from J; bases not matched to a gene: 11. The CDR3 covers 16 residues. Here the CDR3 DNA reads TGTGCCAGCAGTGACTTTCACGGGGGGGGCCGTTTTGAGCAGTTCTTC. Amino acid sequence: CASSDFHGGGRFEQFF.

J is TRBJ2-5 and V is TRBV19; D not resolved. V was trimmed by 3 bases and J by 5 bases, leaving 13 bases between them. CDR1 LNHDA and CDR2 SQIVND come from the germline V gene (reference sequence). This CDR3 comprises 14 residues. The CDR3 DNA sequence: TGTGCCAGTAGTATTTCCCCTAGAAAGGAGACCCAGTACTTC. Protein product: CASSISPRKETQYF.

This chain connects TRBV6-1 to TRBJ2-2; the match to TRBD1 covers 7 bases. The CDR3 loop spans 14 amino acids. The germline V gene encodes CDR1 MNHNS and CDR2 SASEGT. V gave up 8 bases and J gave up 4 bases; unmatched junction bases: 7. The CDR3 region is CASGGTARTGELFF. CDR3 DNA sequence: TGTGCCAGCGGTGGGACAGCCCGCACCGGGGAGCTGTTTTTT.